The table lists the clone carrying this T cell receptor beta chain with a count of one. Its antigen is not identified. This specimen comes from a study of T cell repertoires and HLA-DP antigens. Turning to the study itself: In vitro CD4+ alloreactivity was against HeLa-presented HLA-DP.

For pre-culture CD4+ samples, the target was 200,000 T cell genomes. Assay used: immunoSEQ multiplex PCR; TCRdb lists only in-frame clones, some missing. The sample shows around 100,000 clones, 92% of them seen only once. Notes on the study in general: Clones undetected before culture averaged roughly 40% against one allele and roughly 53% against the other.

The CDR3 consists of 12 residues. Germline CDR1 SGDLS, CDR2 YYNGEE. The V end lost 4 bases, the J end lost 5 bases, and 9 bases lay between the germline ends. Sequencing was performed on CD4+ T cells from PBMCs. The receptor was derived from a woman in her late teens or twenties in good health and CMV-seronegative. This chain connects TRBV9 to TRBJ2-5; no definite D call. CDR3 protein: CASSFDQETQYF. The CDR3 DNA is TGTGCCAGCAGCTTCGATCAGGAGACCCAGTACTTC.